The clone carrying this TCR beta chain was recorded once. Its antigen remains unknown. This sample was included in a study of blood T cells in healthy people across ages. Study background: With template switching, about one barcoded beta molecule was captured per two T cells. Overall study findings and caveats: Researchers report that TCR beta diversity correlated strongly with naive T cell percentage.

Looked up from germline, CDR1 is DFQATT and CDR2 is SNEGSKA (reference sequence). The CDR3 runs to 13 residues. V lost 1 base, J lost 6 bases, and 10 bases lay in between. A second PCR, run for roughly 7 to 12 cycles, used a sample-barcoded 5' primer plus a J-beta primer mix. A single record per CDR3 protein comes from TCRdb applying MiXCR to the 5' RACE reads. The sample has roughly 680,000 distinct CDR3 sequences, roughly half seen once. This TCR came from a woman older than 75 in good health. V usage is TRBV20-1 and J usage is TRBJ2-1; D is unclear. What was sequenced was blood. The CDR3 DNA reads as TGCAGTGCTAGAGTGGGTGGAGTCAATGAGCAGTTCTTC. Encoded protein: CSARVGGVNEQFF.